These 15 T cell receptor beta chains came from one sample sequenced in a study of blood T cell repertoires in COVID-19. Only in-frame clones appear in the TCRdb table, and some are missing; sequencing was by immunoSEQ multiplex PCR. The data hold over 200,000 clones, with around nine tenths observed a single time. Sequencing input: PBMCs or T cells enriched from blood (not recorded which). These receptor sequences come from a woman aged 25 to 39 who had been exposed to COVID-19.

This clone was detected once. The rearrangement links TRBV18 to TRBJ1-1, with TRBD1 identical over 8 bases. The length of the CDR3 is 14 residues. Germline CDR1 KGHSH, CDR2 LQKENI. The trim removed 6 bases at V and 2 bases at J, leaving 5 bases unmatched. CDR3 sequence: CASSSGGLNTEAFF. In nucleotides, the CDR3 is TGTGCCAGCTCCTCAGGGGGCCTAAACACTGAAGCTTTCTTT.

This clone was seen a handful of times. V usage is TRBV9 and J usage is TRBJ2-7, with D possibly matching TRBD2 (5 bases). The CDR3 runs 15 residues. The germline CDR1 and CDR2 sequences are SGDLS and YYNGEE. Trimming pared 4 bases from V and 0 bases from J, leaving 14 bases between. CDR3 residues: CASSPREGSSYEQYF. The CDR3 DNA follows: TGTGCCAGCAGCCCACGTGAGGGAAGCTCCTACGAGCAGTACTTC. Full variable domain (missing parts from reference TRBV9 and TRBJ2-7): DSGVTQTPKHLITATGQRVTLRCSPRSGDLSVYWYQQSLDQGLQFLIQYYNGEERAKGNILERFSAQQFPDLHSELNLSSLELGDSALYFCASSPREGSSYEQYFGPGTRLTVT.

In nucleotides, the CDR3 is TGCGCCAGCAGTCCTCTTCTTCCGGACAGGGGGGTAAACGAGCAGTACTTC. Protein sequence: CASSPLLPDRGVNEQYF. The gene calls are TRBV23-1 and TRBJ2-7, with 10 bases that match TRBD1. TRBV23-1 is recorded as an ORF, its role being uncertain. J lost 5 bases, V lost 4 bases, and 14 bases had no gene match. This CDR3 is built from 17 residues.

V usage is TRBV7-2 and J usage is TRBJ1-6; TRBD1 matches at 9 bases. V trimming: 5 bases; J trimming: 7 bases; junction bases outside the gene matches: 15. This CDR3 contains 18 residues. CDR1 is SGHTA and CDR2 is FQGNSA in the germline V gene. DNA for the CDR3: TGTGCCAGCAGCCCACGAACCGGGACAGGGCAAAGAAATTCACCCCTCCACTTT. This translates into CASSPRTGTGQRNSPLHF.

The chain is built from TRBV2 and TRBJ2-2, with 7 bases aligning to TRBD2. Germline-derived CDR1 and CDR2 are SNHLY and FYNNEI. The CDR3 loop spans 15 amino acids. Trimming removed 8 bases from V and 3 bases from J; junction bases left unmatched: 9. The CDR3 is CASQAGTTYTGELFF. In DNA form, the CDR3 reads TGTGCCAGCCAAGCCGGGACTACCTACACCGGGGAGCTGTTTTTT.

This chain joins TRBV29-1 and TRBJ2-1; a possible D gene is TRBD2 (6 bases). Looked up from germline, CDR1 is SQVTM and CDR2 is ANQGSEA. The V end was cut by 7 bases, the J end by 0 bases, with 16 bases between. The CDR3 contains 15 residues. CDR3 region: CSDLHDGSSYNEQFF. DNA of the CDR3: TGCAGCGATCTACACGACGGGAGCTCCTACAATGAGCAGTTCTTC.

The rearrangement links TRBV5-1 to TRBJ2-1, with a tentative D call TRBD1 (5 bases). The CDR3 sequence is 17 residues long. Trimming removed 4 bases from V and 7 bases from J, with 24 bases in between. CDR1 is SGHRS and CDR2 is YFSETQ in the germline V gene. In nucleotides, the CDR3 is TGCGCCAGCAGCGGACCTCTAGGGGCGGAGAGCCGAAATGAGCAGTTCTTC. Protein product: CASSGPLGAESRNEQFF.

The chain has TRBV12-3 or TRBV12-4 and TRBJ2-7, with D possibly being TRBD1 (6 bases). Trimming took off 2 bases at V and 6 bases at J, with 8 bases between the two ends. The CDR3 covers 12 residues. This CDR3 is CASSLQGTEQYF. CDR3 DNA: TGTGCCAGCAGTTTACAGGGGACCGAGCAGTACTTC.

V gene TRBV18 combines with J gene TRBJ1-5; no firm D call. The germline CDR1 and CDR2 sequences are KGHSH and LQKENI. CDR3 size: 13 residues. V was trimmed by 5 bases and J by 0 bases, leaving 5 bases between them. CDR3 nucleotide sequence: TGTGCCAGCTCAGAGGGTAGCAATCAGCCCCAGCATTTT. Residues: CASSEGSNQPQHF.

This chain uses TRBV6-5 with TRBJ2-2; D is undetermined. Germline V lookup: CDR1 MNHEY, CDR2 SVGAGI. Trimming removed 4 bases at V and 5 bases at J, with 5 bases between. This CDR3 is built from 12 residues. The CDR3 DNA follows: TGTGCCAGCAGTTTTACTACCGGGGAGCTGTTTTTT. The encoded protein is CASSFTTGELFF.

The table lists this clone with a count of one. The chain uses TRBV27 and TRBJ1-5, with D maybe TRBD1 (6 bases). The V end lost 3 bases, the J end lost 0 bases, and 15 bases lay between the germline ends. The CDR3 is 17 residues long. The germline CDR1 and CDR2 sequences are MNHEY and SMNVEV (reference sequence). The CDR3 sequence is CASSLVAGDYSNQPQHF. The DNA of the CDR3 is TGTGCCAGCAGTTTGGTGGCAGGGGATTATAGCAATCAGCCCCAGCATTTT.

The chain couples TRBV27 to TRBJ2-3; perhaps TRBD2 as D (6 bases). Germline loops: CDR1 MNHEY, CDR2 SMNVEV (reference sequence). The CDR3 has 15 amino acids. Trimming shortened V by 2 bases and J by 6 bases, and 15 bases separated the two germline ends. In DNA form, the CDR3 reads TGTGCCAGCAGTTTAACTAGCAACGGGTGGGATACGCAGTATTTT. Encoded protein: CASSLTSNGWDTQYF.

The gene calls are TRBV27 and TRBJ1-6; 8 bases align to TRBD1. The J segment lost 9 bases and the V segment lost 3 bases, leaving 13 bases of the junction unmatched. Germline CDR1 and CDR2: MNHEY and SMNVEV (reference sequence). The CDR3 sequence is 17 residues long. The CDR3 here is CASSFGQGSFLGSPLHF. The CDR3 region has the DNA TGTGCCAGCAGTTTCGGACAGGGTTCATTTCTAGGTTCACCCCTCCACTTT.

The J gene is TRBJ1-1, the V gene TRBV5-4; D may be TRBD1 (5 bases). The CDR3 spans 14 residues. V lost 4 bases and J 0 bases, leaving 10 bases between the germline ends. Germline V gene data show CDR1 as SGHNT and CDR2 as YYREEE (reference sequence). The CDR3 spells CASSLQVVNTEAFF. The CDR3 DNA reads TGTGCCAGCAGCCTACAGGTCGTGAACACTGAAGCTTTCTTT.

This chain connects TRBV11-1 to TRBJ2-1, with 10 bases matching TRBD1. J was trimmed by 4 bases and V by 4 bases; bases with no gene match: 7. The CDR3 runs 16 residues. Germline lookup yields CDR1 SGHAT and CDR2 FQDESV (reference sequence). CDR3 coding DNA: TGTGCCAGCAGCTCCGGACAGGGGGGGATGTACAATGAGCAGTTCTTC. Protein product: CASSSGQGGMYNEQFF.